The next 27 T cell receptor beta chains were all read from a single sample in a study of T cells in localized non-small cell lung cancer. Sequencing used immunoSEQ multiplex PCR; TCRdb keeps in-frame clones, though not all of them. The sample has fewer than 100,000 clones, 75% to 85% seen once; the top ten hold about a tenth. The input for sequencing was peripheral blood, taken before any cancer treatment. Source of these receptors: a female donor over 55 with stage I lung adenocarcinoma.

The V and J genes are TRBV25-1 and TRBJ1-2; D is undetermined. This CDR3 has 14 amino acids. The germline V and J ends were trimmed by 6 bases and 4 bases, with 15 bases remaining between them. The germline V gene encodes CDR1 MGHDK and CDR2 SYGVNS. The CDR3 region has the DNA TGTGCCAGCAGCCCCGGCCAGTCTTTCTATGGCTACACCTTC. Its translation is CASSPGQSFYGYTF.

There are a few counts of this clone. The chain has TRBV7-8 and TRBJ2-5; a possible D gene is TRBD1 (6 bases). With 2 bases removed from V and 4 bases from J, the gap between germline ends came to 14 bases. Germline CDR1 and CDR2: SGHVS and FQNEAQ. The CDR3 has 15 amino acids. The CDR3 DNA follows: TGTGCCAGCAGCTTATTTGGGGGCCAGGGAGAGACCCAGTACTTC. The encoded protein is CASSLFGGQGETQYF. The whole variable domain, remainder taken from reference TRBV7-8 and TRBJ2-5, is GAGVSQSPRYKVAKRGQDVALRCDPISGHVSLFWYQQALGQGPEFLTYFQNEAQLDKSGLPSDRFFAERPEGSVSTLKIQRTQQEDSAVYLCASSLFGGQGETQYFGPGTRLLVL.

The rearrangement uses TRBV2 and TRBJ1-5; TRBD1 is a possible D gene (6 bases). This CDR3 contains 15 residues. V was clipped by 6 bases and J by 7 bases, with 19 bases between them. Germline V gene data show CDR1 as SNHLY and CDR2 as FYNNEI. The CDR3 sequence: CASRNGGGVGQPQHF. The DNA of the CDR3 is TGTGCCAGCAGGAACGGAGGGGGAGTCGGCCAGCCCCAGCATTTT.

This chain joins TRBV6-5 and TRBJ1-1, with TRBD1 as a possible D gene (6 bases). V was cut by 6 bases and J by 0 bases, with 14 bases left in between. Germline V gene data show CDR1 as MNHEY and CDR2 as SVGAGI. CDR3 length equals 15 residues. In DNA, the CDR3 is TGTGCCAGCAGGTACCCTCAGGGGTTGAACACTGAAGCTTTCTTT. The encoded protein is CASRYPQGLNTEAFF.

CDR3 amino acids: CASSLAGPNTEAFF. The CDR3 region has the DNA TGTGCCAGTAGTTTGGCAGGGCCAAACACTGAAGCTTTCTTT. The chain joins TRBV19 to TRBJ1-1; a weak D match, TRBD1 (5 bases). V shed 5 bases and J shed 2 bases, with 12 bases lying between them. This CDR3 is 14 amino acids long. Germline CDR1 is LNHDA and CDR2 is SQIVND (reference sequence).

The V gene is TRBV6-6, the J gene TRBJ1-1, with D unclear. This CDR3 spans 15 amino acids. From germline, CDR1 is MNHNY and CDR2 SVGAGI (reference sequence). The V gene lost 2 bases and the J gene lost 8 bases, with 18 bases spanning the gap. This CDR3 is CASSYAPDASIEAFF. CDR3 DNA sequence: TGTGCCAGCAGTTACGCCCCAGATGCCTCCATCGAAGCTTTCTTT.

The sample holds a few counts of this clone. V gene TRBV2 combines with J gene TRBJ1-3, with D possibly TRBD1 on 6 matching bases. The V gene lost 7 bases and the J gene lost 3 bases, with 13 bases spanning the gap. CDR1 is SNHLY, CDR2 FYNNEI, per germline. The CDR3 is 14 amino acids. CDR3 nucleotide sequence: TGTGCCAGCACACCGGGACACGGTGGAAACACCATATATTTT. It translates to CASTPGHGGNTIYF.

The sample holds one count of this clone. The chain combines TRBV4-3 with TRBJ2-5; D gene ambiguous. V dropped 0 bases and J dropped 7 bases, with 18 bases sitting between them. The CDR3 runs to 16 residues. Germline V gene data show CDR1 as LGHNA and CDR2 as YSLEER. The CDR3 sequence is CASSQDVGQRRMTQYF. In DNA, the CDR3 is TGCGCCAGCAGCCAAGACGTCGGGCAGCGAAGGATGACCCAGTACTTC.

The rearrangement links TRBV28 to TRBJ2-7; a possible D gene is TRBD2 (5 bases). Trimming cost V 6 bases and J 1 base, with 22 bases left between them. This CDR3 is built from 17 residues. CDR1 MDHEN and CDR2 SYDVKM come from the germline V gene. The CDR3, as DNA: TGTGCCAGCAGGGGAGAAAGGCCTAGCTCTAAATCCTACGAGCAGTACTTC. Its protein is CASRGERPSSKSYEQYF.

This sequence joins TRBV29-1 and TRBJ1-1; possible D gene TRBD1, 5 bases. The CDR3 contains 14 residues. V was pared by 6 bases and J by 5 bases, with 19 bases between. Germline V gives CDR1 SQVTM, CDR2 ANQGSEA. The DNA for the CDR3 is TGCAGCGTCGATATTGGGACGCAGACGACTGAAGCTTTCTTT. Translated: CSVDIGTQTTEAFF.

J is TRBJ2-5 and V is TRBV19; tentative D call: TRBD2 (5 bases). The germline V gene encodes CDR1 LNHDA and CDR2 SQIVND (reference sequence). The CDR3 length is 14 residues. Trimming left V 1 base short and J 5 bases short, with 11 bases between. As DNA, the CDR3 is TGTGCCAGTAGTATAGCCGCCTCTAGCGAGACCCAGTACTTC. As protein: CASSIAASSETQYF.

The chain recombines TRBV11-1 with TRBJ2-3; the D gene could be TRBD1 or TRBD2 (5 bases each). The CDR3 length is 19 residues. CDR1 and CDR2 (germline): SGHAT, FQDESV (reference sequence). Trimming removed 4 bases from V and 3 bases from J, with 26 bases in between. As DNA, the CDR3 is TGTGCCAGCAGCTCGATCTTACCCTCAGGCTGGGGGTCTACAGATACGCAGTATTTT. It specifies CASSSILPSGWGSTDTQYF.

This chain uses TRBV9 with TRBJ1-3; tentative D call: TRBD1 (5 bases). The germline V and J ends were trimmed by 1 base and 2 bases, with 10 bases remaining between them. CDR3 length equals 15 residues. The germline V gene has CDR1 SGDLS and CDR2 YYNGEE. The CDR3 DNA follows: TGTGCCAGCAGCGTATCCCAGGGAGCTGGAAACACCATATATTTT. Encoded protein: CASSVSQGAGNTIYF.

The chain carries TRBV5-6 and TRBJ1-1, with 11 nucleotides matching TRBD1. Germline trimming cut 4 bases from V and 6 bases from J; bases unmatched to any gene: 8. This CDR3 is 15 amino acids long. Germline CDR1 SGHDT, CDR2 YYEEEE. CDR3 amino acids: CASSQGQGGYSEAFF. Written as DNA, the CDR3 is TGTGCCAGCAGCCAGGGACAGGGGGGTTATTCTGAAGCTTTCTTT. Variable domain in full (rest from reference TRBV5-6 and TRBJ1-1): DAGVTQSPTHLIKTRGQQVTLRCSPKSGHDTVSWYQQALGQGPQFIFQYYEEEERQRGNFPDRFSGHQFPNYSSELNVNALLLGDSALYLCASSQGQGGYSEAFFGQGTRLTVV.

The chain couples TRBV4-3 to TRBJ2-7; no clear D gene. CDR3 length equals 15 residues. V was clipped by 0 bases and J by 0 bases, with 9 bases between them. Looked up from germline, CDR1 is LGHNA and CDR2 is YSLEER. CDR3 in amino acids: CASSQDLVNSYEQYF. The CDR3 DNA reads TGCGCCAGCAGCCAAGATCTGGTTAACTCCTACGAGCAGTACTTC.

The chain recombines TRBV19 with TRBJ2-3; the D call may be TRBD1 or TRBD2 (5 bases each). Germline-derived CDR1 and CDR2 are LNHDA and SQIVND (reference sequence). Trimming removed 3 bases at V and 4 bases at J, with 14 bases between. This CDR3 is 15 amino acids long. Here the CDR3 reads CASSMSGMGADTQYF. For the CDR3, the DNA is TGTGCCAGTAGTATGTCCGGGATGGGGGCAGATACGCAGTATTTT. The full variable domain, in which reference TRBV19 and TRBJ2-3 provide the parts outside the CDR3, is DGGITQSPKYLFRKEGQNVTLSCEQNLNHDAMYWYRQDPGQGLRLIYYSQIVNDFQKGDIAEGYSVSREKKESFPLTVTSAQKNPTAFYLCASSMSGMGADTQYFGPGTRLTVL.

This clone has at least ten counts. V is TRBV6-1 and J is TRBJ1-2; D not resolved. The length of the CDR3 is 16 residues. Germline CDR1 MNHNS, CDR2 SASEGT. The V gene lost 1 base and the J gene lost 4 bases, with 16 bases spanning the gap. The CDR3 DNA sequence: TGTGCCAGCAGTGAAGAAAGTACCGTCCGGGGCTATGGCTACACCTTC. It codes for CASSEESTVRGYGYTF.

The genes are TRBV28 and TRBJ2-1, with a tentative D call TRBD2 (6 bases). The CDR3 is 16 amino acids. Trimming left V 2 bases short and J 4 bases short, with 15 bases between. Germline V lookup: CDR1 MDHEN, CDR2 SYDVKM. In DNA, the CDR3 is TGTGCCAGCAGTTTAAACGGCGGGGCTGTTTACAATGAGCAGTTCTTC. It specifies CASSLNGGAVYNEQFF.

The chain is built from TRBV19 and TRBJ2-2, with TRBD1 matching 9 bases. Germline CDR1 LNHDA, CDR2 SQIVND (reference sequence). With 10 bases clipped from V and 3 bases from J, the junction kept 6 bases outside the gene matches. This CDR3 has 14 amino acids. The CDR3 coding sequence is TGTGCCACAAACAGGGGGCTGGACACCGGGGAGCTGTTTTTT. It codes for CATNRGLDTGELFF.

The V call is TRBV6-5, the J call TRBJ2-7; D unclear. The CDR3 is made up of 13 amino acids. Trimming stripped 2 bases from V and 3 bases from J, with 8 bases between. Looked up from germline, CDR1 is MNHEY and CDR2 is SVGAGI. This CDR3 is CASSYGSGYEQYF. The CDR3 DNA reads TGTGCCAGCAGTTACGGGTCAGGCTACGAGCAGTACTTC.

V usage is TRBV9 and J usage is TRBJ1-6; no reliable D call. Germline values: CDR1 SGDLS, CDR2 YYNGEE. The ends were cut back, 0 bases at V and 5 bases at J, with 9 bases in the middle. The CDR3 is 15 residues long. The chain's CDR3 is CASSVEGRNNSPLHF. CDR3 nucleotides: TGTGCCAGCAGCGTAGAGGGCAGAAATAATTCACCCCTCCACTTT.

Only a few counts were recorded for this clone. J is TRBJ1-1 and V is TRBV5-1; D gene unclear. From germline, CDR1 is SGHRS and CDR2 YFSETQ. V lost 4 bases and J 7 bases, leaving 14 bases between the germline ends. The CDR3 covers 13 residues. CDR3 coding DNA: TGCGCCAGCAGCACGGACGGCAGGTTTGAAGCTTTCTTT. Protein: CASSTDGRFEAFF.

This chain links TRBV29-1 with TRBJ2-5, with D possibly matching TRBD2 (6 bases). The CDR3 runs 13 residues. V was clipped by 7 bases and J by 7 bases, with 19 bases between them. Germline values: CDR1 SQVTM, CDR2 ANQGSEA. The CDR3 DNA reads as TGCAGCGGGGAGGCAGGCTCGGCCGCGACCCAGTACTTC. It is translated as CSGEAGSAATQYF. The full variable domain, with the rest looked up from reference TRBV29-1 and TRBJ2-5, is SAVISQKPSRDICQRGTSLTIQCQVDSQVTMMFWYRQQPGQSLTLIATANQGSEATYESGFVIDKFPISRPNLTFSTLTVSNMSPEDSSIYLCSGEAGSAATQYFGPGTRLLVL.

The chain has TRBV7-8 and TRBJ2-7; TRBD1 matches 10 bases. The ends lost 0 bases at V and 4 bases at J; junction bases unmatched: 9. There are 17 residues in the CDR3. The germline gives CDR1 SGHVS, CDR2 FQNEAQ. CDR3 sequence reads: CASSLASGGQGRYEQYF. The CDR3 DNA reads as TGTGCCAGCAGCTTAGCAAGTGGGGGACAGGGGAGGTACGAGCAGTACTTC. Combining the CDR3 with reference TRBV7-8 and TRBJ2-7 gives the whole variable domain GAGVSQSPRYKVAKRGQDVALRCDPISGHVSLFWYQQALGQGPEFLTYFQNEAQLDKSGLPSDRFFAERPEGSVSTLKIQRTQQEDSAVYLCASSLASGGQGRYEQYFGPGTRLTVT.

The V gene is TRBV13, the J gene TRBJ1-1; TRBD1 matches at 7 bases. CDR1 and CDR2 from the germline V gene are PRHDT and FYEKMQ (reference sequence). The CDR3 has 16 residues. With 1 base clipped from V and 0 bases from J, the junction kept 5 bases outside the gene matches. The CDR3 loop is CASSLAPTGVNTEAFF. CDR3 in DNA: TGTGCCAGCAGCTTAGCCCCTACAGGGGTGAACACTGAAGCTTTCTTT.

The CDR3 region has the DNA TGTGCCAGCAGTCTACCCGGGACAGCGAGATTTGAAGCTTTCTTT. Residues: CASSLPGTARFEAFF. This chain joins TRBV28 and TRBJ1-1; 7 nucleotides agree with TRBD1. The J segment lost 7 bases and the V segment lost 5 bases, leaving 13 bases of the junction unmatched. The CDR3 is made up of 15 amino acids. Germline assignment: CDR1 MDHEN and CDR2 SYDVKM. Filled out from reference TRBV28 and TRBJ1-1, the complete variable domain reads DVKVTQSSRYLVKRTGEKVFLECVQDMDHENMFWYRQDPGLGLRLIYFSYDVKMKEKGDIPEGYSVSREKKERFSLILESASTNQTSMYLCASSLPGTARFEAFFGQGTRLTVV.

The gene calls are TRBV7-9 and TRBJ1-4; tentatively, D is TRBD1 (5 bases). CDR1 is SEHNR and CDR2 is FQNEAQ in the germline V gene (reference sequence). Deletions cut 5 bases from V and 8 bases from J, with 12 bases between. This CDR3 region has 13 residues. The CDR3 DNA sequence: TGTGCCAGCAGCGGGACCCCAGGGGAAAAACTGTTTTTT. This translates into CASSGTPGEKLFF.